This entry describes one TCR beta chain. The sequenced fragment ends 3 residues before the CDR3 boundary, so the rest is inferred from the germline J gene. This entry belongs to a study of T cells in women clearing cervical HPV infection. Overall study: Case blood was drawn a median around 150 days after lesion detection.

Measured with immunoSEQ multiplex PCR; TCRdb has only the in-frame clones, and not every one. The sample holds about 39,000 clones. This CDR3 is 13 amino acids long. Trimming cost V 6 bases and J 1 base, with 7 bases left between them. Germline loops: CDR1 LNHDA, CDR2 SQIVND (reference sequence). The clonotype comes from a woman aged 18 to 69 with a cervical HPV16 infection that either progressed to CIN3+ or cleared (not recorded which). What was sequenced was blood buffy coat. This chain links TRBV19 with TRBJ1-5; D is undetermined. The sequenced part of the CDR3 DNA is TGTGCCAGTAGCCTGAGGAGCAATCAGCCC. It codes for CASSLRSNQP. The CDR3 reads in full as CASSLRSNQPQHF.